These 13 T cell receptor beta chains came from one sample sequenced in a study of molecular identifiers for immune sequencing clone quantification. One entry per CDR3 protein, called by TCRdb with MiXCR from the PCR reads. The table shows more than 450,000 distinct CDR3 sequences, with about 22% occurring only once. Source material: naive CD8+ T cells from blood, with Jurkat cell RNA spiked in. Noted subset: FACS-sorted CD8+CD4-CCR7+CD45RA+ naive T cells. These receptors were collected from a human donor in good health. Some libraries in this study had Jurkat cell RNA spiked in.

This clonotype was detected a few times. CDR3 protein: CSARGTASSTDTQYF. The CDR3 bases are TGCAGTGCTAGAGGGACAGCCTCTAGCACAGATACGCAGTATTTT. The rearrangement joins TRBV20-1 to TRBJ2-3; tentatively, D is TRBD1 (6 bases). CDR3 length: 15 residues. V gave up 1 base and J gave up 0 bases, with 11 bases separating them. The germline V gene encodes CDR1 DFQATT and CDR2 SNEGSKA (reference sequence).

This clonotype was seen more than once but under ten times. This sequence joins TRBV20-1 and TRBJ1-4; no firm D call. The germline V gene has CDR1 DFQATT and CDR2 SNEGSKA (reference sequence). V was shortened by 8 bases and J by 7 bases, with 17 bases between the two germline ends. The CDR3 consists of 13 residues. Here the CDR3 reads CSPTAGESEKLFF. The CDR3 nucleotides are TGCAGTCCCACGGCCGGAGAAAGTGAAAAACTGTTTTTT.

The J gene is TRBJ2-7, the V gene TRBV30, with D unresolved. This CDR3 has 13 residues. Germline V gene sequence: CDR1 GTSNPN, CDR2 SVGIG (reference sequence). V dropped 0 bases and J dropped 0 bases, with 6 bases sitting between them. CDR3 nucleotide sequence: TGTGCCTGGAGTGTACTCCGCTCCTACGAGCAGTACTTC. Translation gives CAWSVLRSYEQYF.

The rearrangement uses TRBV3-1 and TRBJ2-3; no reliable D call. The CDR3 extends over 13 amino acids. From germline, CDR1 is LGHDT and CDR2 YNNKEL (reference sequence). The V end lost 1 base, the J end lost 5 bases, and 7 bases lay between the germline ends. The CDR3 DNA is TGTGCCAGCAGCCAAGTCGCAGGAGATACGCAGTATTTT. Protein sequence: CASSQVAGDTQYF.

The chain links TRBV27 to TRBJ2-7; 8 bases are shared with TRBD2. V trimming: 8 bases; J trimming: 3 bases; junction bases outside the gene matches: 6. CDR3 size: 13 residues. Per germline, CDR1 MNHEY and CDR2 SMNVEV (reference sequence). The CDR3 protein is CASGITSGYEQYF. DNA for the CDR3: TGTGCCAGCGGTATTACTAGCGGCTACGAGCAGTACTTC.

This clonotype came up many times. The chain links TRBV7-9 to TRBJ2-3; D ambiguous. The CDR3 is made up of 15 amino acids. From germline, CDR1 is SEHNR and CDR2 FQNEAQ (reference sequence). Trimming took 2 bases from V and 6 from J, leaving 15 bases between them. CDR3 DNA sequence: TGTGCCAGCAGCTTAACTCTTGGGCCCGGGGATACGCAGTATTTT. Translated, it gives CASSLTLGPGDTQYF.

This clonotype turned up a few times. The rearrangement links TRBV4-3 to TRBJ2-1, with 11 positions matching TRBD2. The CDR3 has 18 residues. Looked up from germline, CDR1 is LGHNA and CDR2 is YSLEER. The trim removed 1 base at V and 4 bases at J, leaving 9 bases unmatched. Written as DNA, the CDR3 is TGCGCCAGCAGCCAAGGACTAGCGGGAATCGCGAGGTACAATGAGCAGTTCTTC. Encoded protein: CASSQGLAGIARYNEQFF.

This clonotype was recorded a few times. The CDR3 is CASSLWGPPQETQYF. The CDR3 DNA is TGTGCCAGCAGTTTGTGGGGTCCCCCCCAAGAGACCCAGTACTTC. V and J are TRBV12-3 or TRBV12-4 and TRBJ2-5; no clear D. CDR3 length: 15 amino acids. With 3 bases removed from V and 1 base from J, the gap between germline ends came to 12 bases.

This clonotype was observed a handful of times. This chain joins TRBV6-5 and TRBJ2-1; 11 nucleotides agree with TRBD2. V lost 7 bases and J lost 2; bases outside the gene matches: 13. Per germline, CDR1 MNHEY and CDR2 SVGAGI. This CDR3 region has 18 residues. This CDR3 reads CASTPGTSGRGPYNEQFF. The CDR3 DNA reads as TGTGCCAGCACCCCCGGGACTAGCGGCAGAGGCCCCTACAATGAGCAGTTCTTC.

This clonotype has a count of ten or more. The CDR3 is CASSSQGGEQYF. CDR3 coding DNA: TGTGCCAGCAGCTCTCAGGGAGGCGAGCAGTACTTC. This rearrangement joins TRBV7-9 to TRBJ2-7; the D gene is possibly TRBD2 (6 bases). Germline loops: CDR1 SEHNR, CDR2 FQNEAQ (reference sequence). V was clipped by 4 bases and J by 6 bases, with 10 bases between them. CDR3 size: 12 residues.

This clonotype was observed many times. J is TRBJ2-3 and V is TRBV21-1. TRBV21-1 is a recognized pseudogene. This CDR3 has 15 residues. The CDR3 coding sequence is TGTGCCAGCAGCAGAAGCGGGAGTGGGGCAGATACGCAGTATTTT. As protein: CASSRSGSGADTQYF.

Concerning this clonotype itself: This may arise from a read error, as a much more abundant clone is one base away. CDR3 nucleotides: TGTGCCAGCAGCTTAGGTATGAATGAGCGGTTCTTC. The encoded protein is CASSLGMNERFF. The chain joins TRBV7-9 to TRBJ2-1; D gene ambiguous. Per the germline V gene, CDR1 is SEHNR and CDR2 is FQNEAQ (reference sequence). The CDR3 has 12 amino acids.

The chain uses TRBV20-1 and TRBJ2-7; D may be TRBD2 (5 bases). V was shortened by 3 bases and J by 3 bases, with 21 bases between the two germline ends. The CDR3 runs 16 residues. From germline, CDR1 is DFQATT and CDR2 SNEGSKA (reference sequence). CDR3: CSARQTDGAGVYEQYF. CDR3 coding DNA: TGCAGTGCTAGGCAAACGGACGGTGCCGGGGTCTACGAGCAGTACTTC.